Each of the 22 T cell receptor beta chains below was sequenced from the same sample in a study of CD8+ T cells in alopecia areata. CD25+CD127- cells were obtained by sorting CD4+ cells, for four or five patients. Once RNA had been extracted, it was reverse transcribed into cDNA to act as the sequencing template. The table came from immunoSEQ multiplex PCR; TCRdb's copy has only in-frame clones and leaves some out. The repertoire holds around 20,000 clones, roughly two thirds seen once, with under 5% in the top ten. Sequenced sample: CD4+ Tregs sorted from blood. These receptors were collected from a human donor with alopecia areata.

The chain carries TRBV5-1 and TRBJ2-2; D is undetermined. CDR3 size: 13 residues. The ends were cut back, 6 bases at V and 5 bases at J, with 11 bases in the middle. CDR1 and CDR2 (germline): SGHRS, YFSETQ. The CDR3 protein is CASNVGFTGELFF. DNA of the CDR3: TGCGCCAGCAACGTGGGGTTTACCGGGGAGCTGTTTTTT.

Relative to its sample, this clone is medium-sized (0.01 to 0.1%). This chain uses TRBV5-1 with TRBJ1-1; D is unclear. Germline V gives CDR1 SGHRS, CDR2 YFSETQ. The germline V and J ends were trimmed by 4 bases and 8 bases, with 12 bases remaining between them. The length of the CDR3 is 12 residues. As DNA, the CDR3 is TGCGCCAGCAGCAAAGGGTTATCAGAAGCTTTCTTT. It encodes CASSKGLSEAFF.

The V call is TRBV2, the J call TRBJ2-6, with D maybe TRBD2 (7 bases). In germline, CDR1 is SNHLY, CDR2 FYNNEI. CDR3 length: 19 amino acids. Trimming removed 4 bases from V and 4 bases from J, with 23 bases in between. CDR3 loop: CASSGPGGGARSGANVLTF. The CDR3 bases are TGTGCCAGCAGTGGCCCGGGTGGGGGGGCCAGATCCGGGGCCAACGTCCTGACTTTC.

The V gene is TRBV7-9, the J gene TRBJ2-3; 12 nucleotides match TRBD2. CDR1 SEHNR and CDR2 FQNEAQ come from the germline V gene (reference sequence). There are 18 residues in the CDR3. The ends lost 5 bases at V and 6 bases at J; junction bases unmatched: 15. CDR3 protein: CASSPWFRGLAGGDTQYF. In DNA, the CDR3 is TGTGCCAGCAGCCCATGGTTTCGGGGGCTAGCGGGAGGGGATACGCAGTATTTT. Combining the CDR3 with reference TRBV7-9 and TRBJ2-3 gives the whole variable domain DTGVSQNPRHKITKRGQNVTFRCDPISEHNRLYWYRQTLGQGPEFLTYFQNEAQLEKSRLLSDRFSAERPKGSFSTLEIQRTEQGDSAMYLCASSPWFRGLAGGDTQYFGPGTRLTVL.

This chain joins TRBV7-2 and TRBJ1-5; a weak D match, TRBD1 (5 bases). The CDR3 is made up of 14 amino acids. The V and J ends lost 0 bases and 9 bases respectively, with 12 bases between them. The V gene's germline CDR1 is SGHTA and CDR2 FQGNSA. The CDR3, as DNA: TGTGCCAGCAGCTTAGCCAGGGAGGCGAGGCCCCAGCATTTT. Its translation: CASSLAREARPQHF.

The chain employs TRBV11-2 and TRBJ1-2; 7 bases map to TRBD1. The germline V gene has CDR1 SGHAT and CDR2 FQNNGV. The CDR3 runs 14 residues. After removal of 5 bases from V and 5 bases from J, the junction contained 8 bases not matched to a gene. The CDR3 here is CASSLNRDSYGYTF. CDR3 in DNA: TGTGCCAGCAGCCTGAACCGGGACAGTTATGGCTACACCTTC.

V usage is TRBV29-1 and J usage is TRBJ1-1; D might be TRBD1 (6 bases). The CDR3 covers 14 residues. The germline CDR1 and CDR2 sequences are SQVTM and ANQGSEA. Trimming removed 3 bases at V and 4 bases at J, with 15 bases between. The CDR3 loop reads CSVDRGGLFTEAFF. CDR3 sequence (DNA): TGCAGCGTTGACCGAGGGGGACTATTCACTGAAGCTTTCTTT.

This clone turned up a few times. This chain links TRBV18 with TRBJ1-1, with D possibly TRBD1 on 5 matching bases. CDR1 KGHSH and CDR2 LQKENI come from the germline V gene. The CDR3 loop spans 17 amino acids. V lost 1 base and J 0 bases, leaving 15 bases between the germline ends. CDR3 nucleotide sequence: TGTGCCAGCTCACCACTATCGGGGGGAGTTATGAACACTGAAGCTTTCTTT. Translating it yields CASSPLSGGVMNTEAFF.

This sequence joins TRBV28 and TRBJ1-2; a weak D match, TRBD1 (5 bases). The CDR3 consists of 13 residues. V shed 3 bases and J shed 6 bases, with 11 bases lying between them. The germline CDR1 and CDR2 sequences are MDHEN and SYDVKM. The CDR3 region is CASSFGTANGYTF. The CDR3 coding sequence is TGTGCCAGCAGTTTTGGGACTGCGAATGGCTACACCTTC.

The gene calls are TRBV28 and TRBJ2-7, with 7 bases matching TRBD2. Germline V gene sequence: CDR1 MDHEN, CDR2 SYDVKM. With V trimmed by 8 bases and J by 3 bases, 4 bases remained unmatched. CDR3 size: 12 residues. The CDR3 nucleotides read TGTGCCAGCGGGAGGGAAAGCTACGAGCAGTACTTC. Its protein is CASGRESYEQYF.

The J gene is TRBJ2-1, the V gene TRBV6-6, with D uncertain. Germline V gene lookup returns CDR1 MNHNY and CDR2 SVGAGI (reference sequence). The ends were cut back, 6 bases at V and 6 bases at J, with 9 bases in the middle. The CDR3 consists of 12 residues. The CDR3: CASRWALNEQFF. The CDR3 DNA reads TGTGCCAGCAGATGGGCCCTCAATGAGCAGTTCTTC.

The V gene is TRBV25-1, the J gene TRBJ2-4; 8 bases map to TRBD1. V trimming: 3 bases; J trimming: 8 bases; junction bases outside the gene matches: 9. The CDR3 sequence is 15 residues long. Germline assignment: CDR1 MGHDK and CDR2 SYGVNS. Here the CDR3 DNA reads TGTGCCAGCAGTGACCCCCACAGGGGGAACGACATTCAGTACTTC. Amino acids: CASSDPHRGNDIQYF.

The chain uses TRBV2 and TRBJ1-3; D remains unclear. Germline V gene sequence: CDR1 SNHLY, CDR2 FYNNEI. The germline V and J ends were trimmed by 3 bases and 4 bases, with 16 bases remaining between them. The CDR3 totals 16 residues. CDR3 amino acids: CASSDPILFEGNTIYF. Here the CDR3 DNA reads TGTGCCAGCAGTGACCCGATTTTATTTGAGGGAAACACCATATATTTT.

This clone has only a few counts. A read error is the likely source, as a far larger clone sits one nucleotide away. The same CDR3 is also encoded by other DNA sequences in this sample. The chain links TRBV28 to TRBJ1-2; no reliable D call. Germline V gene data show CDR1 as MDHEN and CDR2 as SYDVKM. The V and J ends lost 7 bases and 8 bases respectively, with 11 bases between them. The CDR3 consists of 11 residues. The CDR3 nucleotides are TGTGCCAGCACGCGGGCGGGCGGCTACACCTTC. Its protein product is CASTRAGGYTF.

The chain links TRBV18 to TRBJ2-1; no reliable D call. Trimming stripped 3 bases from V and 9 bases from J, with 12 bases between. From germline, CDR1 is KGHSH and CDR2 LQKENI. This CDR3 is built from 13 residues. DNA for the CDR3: TGTGCCAGCTCACCTCCAACGAGGTCTGAGCAGTTCTTC. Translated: CASSPPTRSEQFF.

This CDR3 is CASSFQGGTEAFF. The CDR3 region has the DNA TGTGCCAGCAGCTTTCAGGGCGGCACTGAAGCTTTCTTT. The rearrangement links TRBV7-9 to TRBJ1-1; perhaps TRBD1 as D (5 bases). The CDR3 is made up of 13 amino acids. V lost 3 bases, J lost 4 bases, and 9 bases lay in between. The germline CDR1 and CDR2 sequences are SEHNR and FQNEAQ (reference sequence).

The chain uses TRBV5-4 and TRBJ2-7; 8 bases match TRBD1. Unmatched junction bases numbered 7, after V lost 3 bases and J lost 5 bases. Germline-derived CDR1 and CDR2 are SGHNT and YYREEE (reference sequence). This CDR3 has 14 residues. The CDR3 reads CASSSWTGSHEQYF. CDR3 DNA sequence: TGTGCCAGCAGCTCGTGGACAGGGTCCCACGAGCAGTACTTC.

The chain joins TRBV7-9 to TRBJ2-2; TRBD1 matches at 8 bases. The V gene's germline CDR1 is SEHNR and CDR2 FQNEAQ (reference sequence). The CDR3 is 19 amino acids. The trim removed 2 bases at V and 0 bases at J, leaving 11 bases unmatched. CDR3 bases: TGTGCCAGCAGCTTAAGGGACAGGCCCCCTTTCGCGAACACCGGGGAGCTGTTTTTT. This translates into CASSLRDRPPFANTGELFF.

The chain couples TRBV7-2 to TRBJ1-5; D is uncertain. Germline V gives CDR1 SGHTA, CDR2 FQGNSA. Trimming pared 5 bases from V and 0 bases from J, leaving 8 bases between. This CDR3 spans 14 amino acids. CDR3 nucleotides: TGTGCCAGCAGCACGGGATCTAGCAATCAGCCCCAGCATTTT. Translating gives CASSTGSSNQPQHF.

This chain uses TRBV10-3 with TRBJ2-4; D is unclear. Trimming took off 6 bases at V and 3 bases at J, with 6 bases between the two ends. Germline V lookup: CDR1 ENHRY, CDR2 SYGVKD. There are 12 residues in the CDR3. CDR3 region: CAIRDGKNIQYF. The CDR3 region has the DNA TGTGCCATCAGGGACGGCAAAAACATTCAGTACTTC.

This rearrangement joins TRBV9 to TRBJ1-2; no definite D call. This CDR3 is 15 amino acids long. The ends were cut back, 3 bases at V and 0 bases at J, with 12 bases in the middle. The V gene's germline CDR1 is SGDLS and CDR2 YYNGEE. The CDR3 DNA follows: TGTGCCAGCAGCGAAGGCCCGTCCCCTAACTATGGCTACACCTTC. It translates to CASSEGPSPNYGYTF.

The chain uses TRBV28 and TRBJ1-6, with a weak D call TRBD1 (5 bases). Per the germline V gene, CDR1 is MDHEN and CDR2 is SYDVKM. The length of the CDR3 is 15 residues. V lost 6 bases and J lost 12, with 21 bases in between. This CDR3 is CASSGAKGVRVPLHF. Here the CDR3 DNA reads TGTGCCAGCAGCGGGGCGAAAGGGGTCAGGGTACCCCTCCACTTT.